A single sample gave rise to the 22 T cell receptor beta chains below, sequenced in a study of blood T cell repertoires in COVID-19 (dated by TCRdb to between 2020 and 2021). The library was generated by the immunoSEQ multiplex PCR assay. TCRdb holds this immuneACCESS table with in-frame rearrangements only. Some clones are missing; in checked studies, unresolved V genes explain under half, and the rest has no known cause. Across this sample there are roughly 32,000 clones, with about nine tenths seen only once. The ten largest clones add up to over 11% of the sample. Material for sequencing was peripheral blood. The receptors shown here come from a man aged 55-75 years with active COVID-19.

The CDR3 DNA is TGTGCCAGCAGCTACTTAGGCGCCGGACAAGGTACCCAGTACTTC. This codes for CASSYLGAGQGTQYF. J is TRBJ2-5 and V is TRBV7-2; perhaps TRBD1 as D (5 bases). The CDR3 runs 15 residues. CDR1 and CDR2 from the germline V gene are SGHTA and FQGNSA. With 4 bases removed from V and 8 bases from J, the gap between germline ends came to 20 bases.

The rearrangement uses TRBV11-2 and TRBJ1-2; D not certain. V was shortened by 0 bases and J by 0 bases, with 8 bases between the two germline ends. This CDR3 has 15 residues. In germline, CDR1 is SGHAT, CDR2 FQNNGV. The CDR3 DNA reads TGTGCCAGCAGCTTAGAGGCGGGCTCTAACTATGGCTACACCTTC. Translated, it gives CASSLEAGSNYGYTF.

This rearrangement joins TRBV5-1 to TRBJ2-3; 13 nucleotides agree with TRBD2. The germline gives CDR1 SGHRS, CDR2 YFSETQ. This CDR3 comprises 18 residues. After removal of 0 bases from V and 1 base from J, the junction contained 5 bases not matched to a gene. The CDR3 nucleotides are TGCGCCAGCAGCTTGGCTTTCGGGACTAGCGGGGGCACAGATACGCAGTATTTT. Its translation is CASSLAFGTSGGTDTQYF. Variable domain in full (rest from reference TRBV5-1 and TRBJ2-3): KAGVTQTPRYLIKTRGQQVTLSCSPISGHRSVSWYQQTPGQGLQFLFEYFSETQRNKGNFPGRFSGRQFSNSRSEMNVSTLELGDSALYLCASSLAFGTSGGTDTQYFGPGTRLTVL.

The J gene is TRBJ2-7, the V gene TRBV16; D is possibly TRBD2 (6 bases). Trimming took 3 bases from V and 2 from J, leaving 14 bases between them. The CDR3 consists of 15 residues. The V gene's germline CDR1 is KGHSY and CDR2 FQNENV. This CDR3 is CASSQGLTEPYEQYF. As DNA, the CDR3 is TGTGCCAGCAGCCAGGGACTGACAGAACCCTACGAGCAGTACTTC.

The rearrangement joins TRBV18 to TRBJ1-1; 7 bases are a match to TRBD1. CDR1 and CDR2 from the germline V gene are KGHSH and LQKENI. The V and J ends lost 4 bases and 5 bases, in that order; junction bases with no gene match: 10. This CDR3 has 15 residues. The CDR3 DNA sequence: TGTGCCAGCTCACGCACCGTTATACAGGGGACTGAAGCTTTCTTT. The encoded protein is CASSRTVIQGTEAFF.

The chain recombines TRBV15 with TRBJ2-6, with D perhaps TRBD1 (6 bases). The ends were cut back, 4 bases at V and 2 bases at J, with 12 bases in the middle. Germline assignment: CDR1 LNHNV and CDR2 YYDKDF (reference sequence). This CDR3 is 16 amino acids long. CDR3: CATSTVTGTGANVLTF. The CDR3 nucleotides are TGTGCCACCAGCACCGTGACAGGTACTGGGGCCAACGTCCTGACTTTC.

The chain has TRBV29-1 and TRBJ2-1; 8 bases fit TRBD1. The CDR3 totals 15 residues. Germline-derived CDR1 and CDR2 are SQVTM and ANQGSEA. With V trimmed by 4 bases and J by 2 bases, 7 bases remained unmatched. The CDR3 loop reads CSVGDRRLTYNEQFF. Written as DNA, the CDR3 is TGCAGCGTTGGGGACAGGCGATTAACCTACAATGAGCAGTTCTTC.

V gene TRBV6-2 or TRBV6-3 combines with J gene TRBJ2-7; 9 bases are a match to TRBD2. Germline CDR1 is MNHEY and CDR2 is SVGEGT. CDR3 size: 14 residues. Trimming cost V 6 bases and J 6 bases; bases outside gene matches: 9. The CDR3 DNA follows: TGTGCCAGCAGCTATAGCGGGGGTCGACCCGAGCAGTACTTC. This gives the protein CASSYSGGRPEQYF.

As regards this clone: At one boundary the junction diverges from the germline segment, which might be a read error. This sample also contains other DNA sequences that code for the same CDR3. The chain carries TRBV29-1 and TRBJ1-5; D possibly corresponds to TRBD1 (5 bases). The CDR3 loop spans 15 amino acids. Germline V lookup: CDR1 SQVTM, CDR2 ANQGSEA. The CDR3 reads CSVGEGLLGNQPQHF. DNA for the CDR3: TGCAGCGTAGGGGAGGGTTTGCTGGGCAATCAGCCTCAGCATTTT.

The chain uses TRBV11-2 and TRBJ2-3, with 7 bases fitting TRBD2. This CDR3 has 16 amino acids. J was trimmed by 0 bases and V by 5 bases; bases with no gene match: 8. Germline CDR1 SGHAT, CDR2 FQNNGV. CDR3 in DNA: TGTGCCAGCAGCCTAGGCGGGAGTCCTAGCACAGATACGCAGTATTTT. Its translation is CASSLGGSPSTDTQYF.

This rearrangement joins TRBV7-2 to TRBJ2-3, with 15 nucleotides matching TRBD2. CDR1 is SGHTA, CDR2 FQGNSA, per germline. Trimming removed 4 bases from V and 5 bases from J; junction bases left unmatched: 4. The CDR3 covers 16 residues. The CDR3 bases are TGTGCCAGCAGCTCCGGACTAGCGGGAGGGGAAGATACGCAGTATTTT. The encoded protein is CASSSGLAGGEDTQYF.

CDR3 bases: TGTGCCAGCAGCTCCAGGGGTGCGAACACCGGGGAGCTGTTTTTT. Translated: CASSSRGANTGELFF. This rearrangement joins TRBV13 to TRBJ2-2, with a tentative D call TRBD1 (6 bases). Deletions cut 4 bases from V and 0 bases from J, with 9 bases between. This CDR3 region has 15 residues. Germline assignment: CDR1 PRHDT and CDR2 FYEKMQ (reference sequence).

V and J are TRBV13 and TRBJ1-4; 8 nucleotides align to TRBD1. V trimming: 8 bases; J trimming: 1 base; junction bases outside the gene matches: 6. This CDR3 has 15 amino acids. Germline V gene lookup returns CDR1 PRHDT and CDR2 FYEKMQ (reference sequence). This chain's CDR3 is CASGDRGETNEKLFF. The CDR3, as DNA: TGTGCCAGCGGTGACAGGGGTGAAACTAATGAAAAACTGTTTTTT.

The chain links TRBV6-2 or TRBV6-3 to TRBJ2-3, with 7 positions matching TRBD1. Germline assignment: CDR1 MNHEY and CDR2 SVGEGT. V trimming: 2 bases; J trimming: 2 bases; junction bases outside the gene matches: 4. The CDR3 is made up of 15 amino acids. CDR3 in amino acids: CASSYTGVYTDTQYF. Written as DNA, the CDR3 is TGTGCCAGCAGTTACACAGGGGTCTACACAGATACGCAGTATTTT.

J is TRBJ2-2 and V is TRBV18; 8 bases are shared with TRBD2. The CDR3 runs to 17 residues. The junction had 8 bases not matched to a gene; V was cut back by 3 bases and J by 2 bases. From germline, CDR1 is KGHSH and CDR2 LQKENI. The CDR3: CASSPAASGPNTGELFF. Here the CDR3 DNA reads TGTGCCAGCTCACCGGCGGCTAGCGGGCCAAACACCGGGGAGCTGTTTTTT.

The chain employs TRBV11-2 and TRBJ1-1; D is perhaps TRBD1 (6 bases). Between the trimmed V and J ends, which lost 6 bases and 0 bases, there was a span of 14 bases. CDR1 and CDR2 (germline): SGHAT, FQNNGV. The CDR3 covers 15 residues. DNA for the CDR3: TGTGCCAGCAGGGGGGGCGGGGGACTGAACACTGAAGCTTTCTTT. Its translation: CASRGGGGLNTEAFF.

This clone was counted a few times. The chain recombines TRBV7-2 with TRBJ2-7, with D perhaps matching TRBD2 (6 bases). The CDR3 sequence is 15 residues long. The germline CDR1 and CDR2 sequences are SGHTA and FQGNSA. With 5 bases removed from V and 2 bases from J, the gap between germline ends came to 16 bases. The CDR3 sequence: CASSARGTKAYEQYF. The CDR3 DNA reads TGTGCCAGCAGCGCACGCGGGACCAAAGCCTACGAGCAGTACTTC.

The chain combines TRBV25-1 with TRBJ2-1, with D possibly being TRBD2 (6 bases). The CDR3 is 14 amino acids. Germline loops: CDR1 MGHDK, CDR2 SYGVNS. V lost 5 bases, J lost 6 bases, and 14 bases lay in between. CDR3 protein: CASSYGGTGNEQFF. CDR3 nucleotide sequence: TGTGCCAGCAGTTATGGCGGGACGGGCAATGAGCAGTTCTTC.

The chain links TRBV19 to TRBJ1-3; D might be TRBD1 (6 bases). The germline CDR1 and CDR2 sequences are LNHDA and SQIVND (reference sequence). The CDR3 is 17 residues long. The V end was cut by 5 bases, the J end by 0 bases, with 17 bases between. CDR3 region: CASSLPDRWSSGNTIYF. DNA of the CDR3: TGTGCCAGTAGTCTCCCGGACAGATGGAGCTCTGGAAACACCATATATTTT. Complete variable domain (other parts from reference TRBV19 and TRBJ1-3): DGGITQSPKYLFRKEGQNVTLSCEQNLNHDAMYWYRQDPGQGLRLIYYSQIVNDFQKGDIAEGYSVSREKKESFPLTVTSAQKNPTAFYLCASSLPDRWSSGNTIYFGEGSWLTVV.

The rearrangement joins TRBV19 to TRBJ2-3, with 8 nucleotides matching TRBD2. CDR3 length equals 15 residues. Germline V gene sequence: CDR1 LNHDA, CDR2 SQIVND (reference sequence). V lost 4 bases, J lost 3 bases, and 6 bases stayed unmatched. DNA of the CDR3: TGTGCCAGTAGTACCGTGACTAGCGCGACAGATACGCAGTATTTT. Translated: CASSTVTSATDTQYF.

The rearrangement joins TRBV19 to TRBJ1-5, with no clear D. Deletions cut 6 bases from V and 1 base from J, with 10 bases between. This CDR3 comprises 14 residues. Germline CDR1 reads LNHDA; CDR2 reads SQIVND (reference sequence). CDR3 amino acids: CASSRESSNQPQHF. CDR3 in DNA: TGTGCCAGTAGCCGGGAATCGAGCAATCAGCCCCAGCATTTT. Looking up the rest from reference TRBV19 and TRBJ1-5 gives the full variable domain: DGGITQSPKYLFRKEGQNVTLSCEQNLNHDAMYWYRQDPGQGLRLIYYSQIVNDFQKGDIAEGYSVSREKKESFPLTVTSAQKNPTAFYLCASSRESSNQPQHFGDGTRLSIL.

This rearrangement joins TRBV10-3 to TRBJ2-7; 8 positions match TRBD2. Trimming removed 10 bases from V and 5 bases from J; junction bases left unmatched: 13. This CDR3 comprises 14 residues. Germline-derived CDR1 and CDR2 are ENHRY and SYGVKD. The CDR3 nucleotides are TGTGCCACCGCAACAACAGCGGGAGTCGACGAGCAGTACTTC. Encoded protein: CATATTAGVDEQYF.